This T cell receptor (beta chain) was sequenced for a study of TIL therapy for anti-PD-1-resistant metastatic lung cancer. Study as a whole: Four tumors were EGFR-mutant and two were ALK-rearranged. Study-level points and caveats: Patients were highly selected, enriched for treatment-naive, never-smoker and oncogene-addicted cases.

Comment on this clone: Antigen unknown.

Stated time point: pre-treatment sample, taken before nivolumab and TIL therapy. This CDR3 contains 11 residues. Germline CDR1 and CDR2: SQVTM and ANQGSEA. Trimming shortened V by 6 bases and J by 4 bases, and 10 bases separated the two germline ends. Sequencing used immunoSEQ v3. Each library reached some 2 million read pairs, or roughly 4.5-6.5 million at deep level. Sequencing used immunoSEQ multiplex PCR; TCRdb keeps in-frame clones, though not all of them. Found here are roughly 57,000 clones, roughly four fifths of them singletons; the top ten hold under 3%. This sequence joins TRBV29-1 and TRBJ2-7; no firm D call. This material consisted of blood, taken at baseline. The sequence came from a person aged 25 to 79 with non-small cell lung cancer. The chain's CDR3 is CSVALGYEQYF. The CDR3 DNA follows: TGCAGCGTAGCCCTCGGGTACGAGCAGTACTTC.